This TCR beta chain appears in the sequencing data of a study of T-cell memory formation after mild COVID-19 (dated by TCRdb to the early 2020s). Broadly, across the study: TCR sequence clusters from the two donors were found to be largely donor specific. Longitudinal TCRalpha and TCRbeta repertoire sequencing tracked T-cell clones expanding and contracting after mild COVID-19 in two donors. Two young, previously healthy adult volunteers made up the cohort, one male and one female.

Ficoll-Paque density gradient centrifugation was used to isolate PBMCs. Results the study describes overall, beyond this receptor: Contracting CD4+ clones were located mainly in the CM and EM memory subsets, whereas CD8+ clones were found to be enriched in EMRA. Some responding clones were detected in pre-infection memory, suggesting pre-existing cross-reactive memory T cells joined the SARS-CoV-2 response. SARS-CoV-2 specificity of the second-wave clones peaking on day 37 was not confirmed. From day 15 to 85, contracting clones showed balanced CD4/CD8 phenotypes, whereas a second wave of clones that expanded from day 15 to 37 leaned towards CD4+. The study included only two mild cases, and larger cohorts that include severe cases with pre-infection samples were judged to be necessary.

This sample was sequenced with an Illumina NovaSeq 6000. TCRalpha and TCRbeta cDNA libraries were constructed by 5'RACE with constant-segment primers, with sample barcodes and unique molecular identifiers being introduced. RNA was extracted from every sample with Trizol reagent. Amplification of the libraries took two PCR steps, and the second step added a second sample barcode plus Illumina TruSeq adapters. The libraries were sequenced on an Illumina NovaSeq using 2 x 150 bp paired-end reads. Per the authors' processing: Reads were demultiplexed and collapsed into UMI-guided consensus sequences with migec v1.2.7. Using mixcr v2.1.11, the UMI consensuses were aligned to TRA and TRB V and J templates and assembled into clonotypes. A clonotype was counted as expanded or contracted only when both edgeR and NoisET called the clonotype significant, with the noise models trained on biological replicates. For edgeR calls, the cutoffs were a false discovery rate-adjusted p below 0.01 and a log2 fold-change threshold of 1. PCA with hierarchical clustering of max-normalized trajectories of the 1000 most abundant clonotypes was used as exploratory dynamics analysis. Separately sequenced CD4+ and CD8+ repertoires were used to assign the CD4 or CD8 phenotype of responding clones. The public reads were reprocessed in TCRdb via fastp at Q25 and MiXCR, keeping in-frame beta chains. Each entry is one CDR3 protein sequence, shown with its most common DNA and genes. TCRdb assigned the V and J calls; the authors' analysis was not used. In this sample the table shows around 430,000 distinct CDR3 sequences, more than 15% of which occur a single time. Of the sample, roughly 21% is held by the ten largest clones.

As to this clonotype: The antigen this receptor binds is unknown. No base quality information exists; no much larger clone differs at one position.

The CDR3 contains 15 residues, cysteine and phenylalanine counted. Only CDR3 DNA is held: 45 bases, read in frame from base 1. The germline ends are 13 bases apart after V is trimmed by 8 bases and J by 2 bases. From the germline V gene, CDR1 is KGHSH and CDR2 is LQKENI. The TCR was taken from a man aged 18 to 30 who had mild COVID-19 (a few samples of this study predate the infection). The sample titles of this study are shuffled in the database, so cell type and time point are left out; the donor was told from shared clones. Sequencing was performed on PBMCs or a T cell subset sorted from them (not recorded which). This receptor chain uses TRBV18 and TRBJ2-6, and the D gene may be TRBD1, 7 bases matching. The CDR3 protein is CASLPGGPGANVLTF. The nucleotide sequence is given as TGTGCCAGCCTACCAGGGGGGCCTGGGGCCAACGTCCTGACTTTC.